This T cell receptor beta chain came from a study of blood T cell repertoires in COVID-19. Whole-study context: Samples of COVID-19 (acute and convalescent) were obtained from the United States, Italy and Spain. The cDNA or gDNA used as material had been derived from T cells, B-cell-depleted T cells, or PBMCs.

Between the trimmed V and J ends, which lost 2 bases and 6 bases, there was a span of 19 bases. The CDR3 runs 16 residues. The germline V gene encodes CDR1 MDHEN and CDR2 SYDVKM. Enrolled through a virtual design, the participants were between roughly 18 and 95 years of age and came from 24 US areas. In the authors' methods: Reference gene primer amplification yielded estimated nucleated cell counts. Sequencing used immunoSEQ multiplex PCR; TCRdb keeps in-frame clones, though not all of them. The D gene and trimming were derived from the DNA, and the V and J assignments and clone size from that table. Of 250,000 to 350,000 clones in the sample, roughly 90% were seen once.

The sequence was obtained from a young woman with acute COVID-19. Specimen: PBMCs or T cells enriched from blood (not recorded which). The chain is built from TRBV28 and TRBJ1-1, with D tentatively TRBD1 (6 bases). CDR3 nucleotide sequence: TGTGCCAGCAGTTTAATTTCAACAGGGTCTATGGCTGAAGCTTTCTTT. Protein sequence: CASSLISTGSMAEAFF.